This T cell receptor (beta chain) is from a study of tumor-infiltrating lymphocytes in primary liver carcinoma. Unsorted bulk tissue (about 18-30 mg) underwent RNA and DNA co-extraction. A constant-region primer served to make TCR beta cDNA from 500 to 550 ng total RNA. Construction of TCR beta libraries relied on three successive nested multiplex PCR rounds employing slightly modified ARM-PCR. For roughly 10 cycles apiece, the opening two PCR rounds ran with TRBV1-TRBV30 forward primers and a C-beta reverse primer. TCRdb fed the multiplex PCR reads into MiXCR, producing one record per CDR3 protein. This sample has 50,000 or so distinct CDR3 sequences, with over 75% found just once. Trimming took 2 bases from V and 2 from J, leaving 16 bases between them. The CDR3 sequence is 16 residues long.

This TCR derives from a man aged 35-49 years with primary liver carcinoma and hepatitis B virus infection. V is TRBV12-3 or TRBV12-4 and J is TRBJ2-7; no reliable D call. Sequencing was carried out using liver tumor tissue from sampling region 5. Subset noted: tumor region T5, tumor centre. CDR3: CASSLNSGQIPYEQYF. The CDR3 DNA sequence: TGTGCCAGCAGTTTAAATTCTGGGCAGATTCCCTACGAGCAGTACTTC.